Listed below are T cell receptor beta chains from one sample, sequenced in a study of T cell changes during pregnancy in multiple sclerosis. Clones were read by immunoSEQ multiplex PCR, and TCRdb kept only the in-frame ones, dropping some. The data hold about 75,000 clones, with around 92% observed a single time. Here the sequenced sample was peripheral blood, taken in the first trimester of pregnancy. These receptor sequences come from a female donor in good health, enrolled as a control in a pregnancy study. The conserved cysteine and the conserved F or W are not part of the CDR3 here. A clone size is listed for some rows: how often the clone was seen (once, few, many), or a class if it is expanded.

TRBV7-6,.,ASSLLGSYEQY
TRBV7-2,.,ASSLGTANYGYT
TRBV5-6,once,ASSLDRGLVNTEAF
TRBV2,.,ASSLGDNEQF
TRBV10-3,.,AISESSGGVSSYNEQF
TRBV19,once,ASSREVGPYEQY
TRBV7-9,.,ASSAPGQGIYEQY
TRBV7-6,.,ASSRVPPPNTEAF
TRBV18,.,ASSGQVLNTEAF
TRBV27,.,ASSFGTGASNGYT
TRBV6-1,.,ASSEVGATNEKLF
TRBV5-1,.,ASSYLGHTDTQY
TRBV5-1,.,ASSPDSFTGELF
TRBV5-1,.,ASSRAGGVVSYEQY
TRBV2,.,ASKPGTSGSKQF
TRBV7-8,.,ASSPTRFATNEKLF